The rows below give T cell receptor beta chains drawn from one sample of a study of shared clonotypes between healthy human individuals. TCRdb's table, derived via immunoSEQ multiplex PCR, lists solely in-frame clones and lacks some. Among around 2,100,000 clones listed, less than 95% were seen once. The sequenced sample consisted of naive CD8+ T cells sorted from blood. These receptors were taken from a man between 18 and 29 years old in good health. The CDR3 runs from the conserved cysteine through the conserved F or W. A D gene is named only where the DNA matches it firmly. Clone size appears in some rows only: once, few, many, or a class for an expanded clone.

D,V,J,size,CDR3,DNA
-,TRBV6-1,TRBJ1-2,-,CASSEWVGQPNYGYTF,TGTGCCAGCAGTGAGTGGGTTGGACAGCCTAACTATGGCTACACCTTC
-,TRBV7-6,TRBJ2-6,-,CASSLGGVGGANVLTF,TGTGCCAGCAGCTTAGGTGGAGTCGGAGGGGCCAACGTCCTGACTTTC
TRBD2,TRBV5-1,TRBJ2-3,-,CASSLVASGGGTDTQYF,TGCGCCAGCAGCTTGGTGGCTAGCGGGGGGGGCACAGATACGCAGTATTTT
TRBD1,TRBV29-1,TRBJ1-6,few,CSVEVGTGAYNSPLHF,TGCAGCGTTGAAGTGGGGACAGGTGCTTATAATTCACCCCTCCACTTT
TRBD1,TRBV4-1,TRBJ1-2,-,CASSLPEGAPYGYTF,TGCGCCAGCAGCCTCCCCGAGGGGGCACCCTATGGCTACACCTTC
-,TRBV28,TRBJ2-7,-,CASSPRSGTGSYEQYF,TGTGCCAGCAGTCCGCGGTCCGGGACTGGATCCTACGAGCAGTACTTC
TRBD1,TRBV7-8,TRBJ2-1,-,CASSLGVTGDLGNEQFF,TGTGCCAGCAGCTTAGGTGTGACAGGGGACCTGGGGAATGAGCAGTTCTTC
-,TRBV7-6,TRBJ2-1,-,CASSLGTLNEQFF,TGTGCCAGCAGCTTAGGCACTCTTAATGAGCAGTTCTTC
-,TRBV29-1,TRBJ2-2,-,CSAEGGPQSNTGELFF,TGCAGCGCAGAGGGAGGACCCCAATCCAACACCGGGGAGCTGTTTTTT
TRBD2,TRBV4-1,TRBJ2-7,-,CASSQLAGGSSYEQYF,TGCGCCAGCAGCCAACTAGCGGGAGGGAGCTCCTACGAGCAGTACTTC
-,TRBV4-1,TRBJ2-1,-,CASSQDLGDGVYNEQFF,TGCGCCAGCAGCCAAGACCTAGGGGATGGGGTTTACAATGAGCAGTTCTTC
-,TRBV5-4,TRBJ1-3,-,CASTPGNGNTIYF,TGTGCCAGCACCCCAGGAAACGGAAACACCATATATTTT
-,TRBV6-1,TRBJ2-7,-,CASGPGHSSYEQYF,TGTGCCAGCGGCCCGGGACATAGCTCCTACGAGCAGTACTTC
-,TRBV12-5,TRBJ2-1,-,CASGFLGVYNEQFF,TGTGCTAGTGGTTTCTTGGGGGTTTACAATGAGCAGTTCTTC
-,TRBV29-1,TRBJ1-2,-,CSVEGQGDGYTF,TGCAGCGTTGAGGGACAAGGAGATGGCTACACCTTC
TRBD1,TRBV5-6,TRBJ2-7,once,CASSWGTGTDEQYF,TGTGCCAGCAGTTGGGGGACAGGGACTGACGAGCAGTACTTC
-,TRBV10-1,TRBJ2-7,-,CASSESSYEQYF,TGCGCCAGCAGTGAGTCGAGTTACGAGCAGTACTTC
TRBD1,TRBV7-9,TRBJ1-2,-,CASSDHPGTGNLRIYGYTF,TGTGCCAGCAGCGATCATCCCGGGACAGGAAATCTCCGGATATATGGCTACACCTTC
-,TRBV18,TRBJ2-1,-,CASSSETSSYNEQFF,TGTGCCAGCTCATCCGAAACGAGCTCCTACAATGAGCAGTTCTTC
-,TRBV2,TRBJ2-7,once,CASSDVLASSYEQYF,TGTGCCAGCAGTGATGTCTTAGCCAGTTCTTACGAGCAGTACTTC
-,TRBV27,TRBJ2-7,-,CASSPPAAWEQYF,TGTGCCAGCAGTCCCCCGGCGGCCTGGGAGCAGTACTTC
TRBD2,TRBV4-2,TRBJ2-7,-,CASSQEAGGLNYEQYF,TGTGCCAGCAGCCAAGAGGCGGGGGGGCTAAACTACGAGCAGTACTTC
-,TRBV27,TRBJ1-5,-,CASSSYGGAVQPQHF,TGTGCCAGCAGTTCGTACGGGGGCGCGGTTCAGCCCCAGCATTTT
-,TRBV27,TRBJ2-3,few,CASSTYQDTQYF,TGTGCCAGCAGTACGTATCAAGATACGCAGTATTTT
TRBD2,TRBV4-1,TRBJ2-1,once,CASSQDTSGRADNEQFF,TGCGCCAGCAGCCAAGACACTAGCGGGAGGGCCGACAATGAGCAGTTCTTC
-,TRBV12-5,TRBJ1-2,once,CASGPGLNYGYTF,TGTGCTAGTGGCCCGGGGTTGAACTATGGCTACACCTTC
-,TRBV7-9,TRBJ1-2,-,CASSSPGSRYGYTF,TGTGCCAGCAGCTCGCCAGGGTCTAGGTATGGCTACACCTTC
-,TRBV29-1,TRBJ1-3,-,CSVAGAAGDGNTIYF,TGCAGCGTTGCCGGGGCGGCGGGGGATGGAAACACCATATATTTT
-,TRBV4-3,TRBJ2-1,-,CASSQELADNEQFF,TGCGCCAGCAGCCAAGAGTTAGCGGACAATGAGCAGTTCTTC
TRBD2,TRBV7-8,TRBJ2-7,-,CASSPTGTSGAYEQYF,TGTGCCAGCTCTCCTACCGGGACTAGCGGAGCCTACGAGCAGTACTTC
TRBD1,TRBV11-2,TRBJ2-1,-,CASAWTGVSYNEQFF,TGTGCCAGCGCTTGGACAGGGGTCTCCTACAATGAGCAGTTCTTC
-,TRBV29-1,TRBJ2-1,-,CSVEHRDGVYNEQFF,TGCAGCGTTGAGCACCGGGACGGAGTATACAATGAGCAGTTCTTC
TRBD2,TRBV5-1,TRBJ2-5,-,CASSLAGLAGFQETQYF,TGCGCCAGCAGCTTGGCCGGACTAGCGGGCTTCCAAGAGACCCAGTACTTC
-,TRBV27,TRBJ1-5,-,CASSLGSNQPQHF,TGTGCCAGCAGTTTAGGCAGCAATCAGCCCCAGCATTTT
TRBD1,TRBV9,TRBJ1-1,once,CASSPRTGGDTEAFF,TGTGCCAGCAGCCCACGGACAGGGGGGGACACTGAAGCTTTCTTT